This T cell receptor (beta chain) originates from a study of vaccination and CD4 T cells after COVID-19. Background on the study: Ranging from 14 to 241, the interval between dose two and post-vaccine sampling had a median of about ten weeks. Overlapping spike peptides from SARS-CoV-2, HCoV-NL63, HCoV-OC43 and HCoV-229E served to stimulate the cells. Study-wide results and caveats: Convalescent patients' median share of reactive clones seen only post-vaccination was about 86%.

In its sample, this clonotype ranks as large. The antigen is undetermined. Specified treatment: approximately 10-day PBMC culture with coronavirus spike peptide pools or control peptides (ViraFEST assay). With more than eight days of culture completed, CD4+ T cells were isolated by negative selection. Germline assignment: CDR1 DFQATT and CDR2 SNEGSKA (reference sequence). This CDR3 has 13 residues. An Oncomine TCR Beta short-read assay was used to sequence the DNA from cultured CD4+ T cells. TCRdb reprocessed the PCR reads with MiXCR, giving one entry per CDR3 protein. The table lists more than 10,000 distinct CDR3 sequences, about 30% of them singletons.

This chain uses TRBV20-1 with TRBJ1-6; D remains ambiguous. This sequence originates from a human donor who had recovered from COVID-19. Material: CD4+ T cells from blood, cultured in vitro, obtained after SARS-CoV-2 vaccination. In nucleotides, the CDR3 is TGCACCTCCAAGACGAGTACCAATTCACCCCTCCACTTT. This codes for CTSKTSTNSPLHF.